Below, 19 T cell receptor beta chains from the same sample are listed, as sequenced in a study of prognosis after radiotherapy for stage I lung cancer. Two-round multiplex PCR amplified TCR beta CDR3 from genomic DNA. Primers targeting each individual TRBV and TRBJ gene were applied in first-round PCR. TCRdb reanalysed the multiplex PCR reads using MiXCR and keeps one entry per CDR3 protein. Here the sample spans about 13,000 distinct CDR3 sequences, 25% to 40% being singletons. The sample consisted of PBMCs, taken before or after stereotactic body radiation therapy (not recorded which). Receptors originate from a donor aged 50 or older with non-small cell lung cancer.

The table lists this clonotype with many counts. CDR3 sequence (DNA): TGTGCCAGCAGTTTAGTCTTCGGGGCGTCTCAGCCCCAGCATTTT. The encoded protein is CASSLVFGASQPQHF. V is TRBV12-3 or TRBV12-4 and J is TRBJ1-5, with TRBD1 as a possible D gene (5 bases). V was clipped by 1 base and J by 6 bases, with 13 bases between them. The CDR3 runs to 15 residues.

The chain has TRBV24-1 and TRBJ2-3, with TRBD2 as a possible D gene (5 bases). This CDR3 is built from 14 residues. Germline V gene sequence: CDR1 KGHDR, CDR2 SFDVKD. Between the trimmed V and J ends, which lost 6 bases and 2 bases, there was a span of 11 bases. CDR3: CATSSSGITDTQYF. The CDR3 DNA follows: TGTGCCACCAGTTCATCCGGGATCACAGATACGCAGTATTTT.

The chain combines TRBV6-1 with TRBJ2-5, with a weak D call TRBD1 (5 bases). From germline, CDR1 is MNHNS and CDR2 SASEGT. V dropped 7 bases and J dropped 9 bases, with 12 bases sitting between them. The CDR3 extends over 11 amino acids. Here the CDR3 reads CASKDNRSQYF. DNA of the CDR3: TGTGCCAGCAAGGACAACAGGTCCCAGTACTTC.

This clonotype was seen repeatedly, ten times or more. This rearrangement joins TRBV19 to TRBJ1-5, with 7 positions matching TRBD1. Germline V lookup: CDR1 LNHDA, CDR2 SQIVND (reference sequence). The CDR3 covers 15 residues. The trim removed 5 bases at V and 0 bases at J, leaving 4 bases unmatched. CDR3 nucleotide sequence: TGTGCCAGTAGTTATACAGGGGTTAGCAATCAGCCCCAGCATTTT. It translates to CASSYTGVSNQPQHF. Looking up the rest from reference TRBV19 and TRBJ1-5 gives the full variable domain: DGGITQSPKYLFRKEGQNVTLSCEQNLNHDAMYWYRQDPGQGLRLIYYSQIVNDFQKGDIAEGYSVSREKKESFPLTVTSAQKNPTAFYLCASSYTGVSNQPQHFGDGTRLSIL.

The table lists this clonotype with many counts. The chain couples TRBV7-3 to TRBJ2-2, with D uncertain. This CDR3 contains 15 residues. V gave up 5 bases and J gave up 6 bases, with 16 bases separating them. Per the germline V gene, CDR1 is SGHTA and CDR2 is FQGTGA. In nucleotides, the CDR3 is TGTGCCAGCAGCCAATCACCACTCAGGCCCGGGGAGCTGTTTTTT. This codes for CASSQSPLRPGELFF.

This clonotype was counted at least ten times. The chain joins TRBV6-1 to TRBJ2-1, with 11 bases lining up with TRBD1. CDR3 length equals 15 residues. Germline V lookup: CDR1 MNHNS, CDR2 SASEGT. The J segment lost 6 bases and the V segment lost 3 bases, leaving 4 bases of the junction unmatched. CDR3 nucleotides: TGTGCCAGCAGTGACCCGGGACAGGGGGGCAATGAGCAGTTCTTC. Residues: CASSDPGQGGNEQFF.

This clonotype was seen ten or more times. The rearrangement uses TRBV4-2 and TRBJ2-1; the D is unclear. V gave up 1 base and J gave up 9 bases, with 25 bases separating them. Germline CDR1 reads LGHNA; CDR2 reads YNFKEQ. The CDR3 is made up of 18 amino acids. CDR3: CASSQARLSSTPIAEQFF. CDR3 nucleotide sequence: TGTGCCAGCAGCCAAGCCCGATTGAGCAGCACACCTATCGCTGAGCAGTTCTTC.

The chain carries TRBV12-3 or TRBV12-4 and TRBJ2-7; TRBD1 or TRBD2 may be the D gene (6 bases each). V lost 7 bases and J 10 bases, leaving 20 bases between the germline ends. CDR3 length: 13 amino acids. CDR3 protein: CASNLGGTEEQYF. CDR3 nucleotide sequence: TGTGCCAGCAATTTGGGGGGCACGGAAGAACAGTACTTC.

Sample share makes this clonotype large. The V and J genes are TRBV3-1 and TRBJ2-2, with 7 nucleotides matching TRBD1. CDR3 length: 13 residues. The V segment lost 2 bases and the J segment 6 bases; nucleotides outside the gene matches: 0. Germline CDR1 and CDR2: LGHDT and YNNKEL (reference sequence). The CDR3 reads CASSQQGAGELFF. In nucleotides, the CDR3 is TGTGCCAGCAGCCAACAGGGGGCCGGGGAGCTGTTTTTT.

A note on this clonotype: The junction differs from germline at one of its ends, possibly a read error. The chain links TRBV28 to TRBJ1-6; D unclear. The CDR3 sequence is 14 residues long. CDR1 and CDR2 from the germline V gene are MDHEN and SYDVKM. DNA of the CDR3: TGTGCCAGCAGTTACGGGCCATATAATTCACCCCTACACTTT. This sequence encodes CASSYGPYNSPLHF.

A word on this clonotype: The conserved final phenylalanine or tryptophan is absent from the CDR3, which likely points to a read error. It is unclear where the CDR3 begins or ends on the DNA, so no DNA is shown, and the CDR3 is as TCRdb lists it. The chain has TRBV6-1 and TRBJ1-1. The germline gives CDR1 MNHNS, CDR2 SASEGT. 12 amino acids form the CDR3, both terminal residues included. The CDR3 region is CASSISNTEAFL.

This clonotype counts as medium-sized (0.01 to 0.1%). This chain's CDR3 is CSARGEGTDTQYF. The CDR3 DNA reads as TGCAGTGCTAGAGGAGAAGGGACAGATACGCAGTATTTT. This sequence joins TRBV20-1 and TRBJ2-3; D gene ambiguous. Trimming removed 1 base from V and 3 bases from J, with 8 bases in between. The CDR3 contains 13 residues. The germline V gene has CDR1 DFQATT and CDR2 SNEGSKA (reference sequence).

Within the sample, this clonotype is medium-sized (0.01 to 0.1%). The chain combines TRBV5-1 with TRBJ1-1, with TRBD1 matching 7 bases. The V gene's germline CDR1 is SGHRS and CDR2 YFSETQ. V shed 4 bases and J 0 bases; nucleotides not matched to a gene: 9. This CDR3 spans 16 amino acids. The CDR3 sequence: CASSRGQRGLNTEAFF. The CDR3, as DNA: TGCGCCAGCAGCAGGGGACAGCGAGGTTTGAACACTGAAGCTTTCTTT.

This clonotype was counted once. The J gene is TRBJ2-3, the V gene TRBV2; TRBD1 matches at 8 bases. The junction had 7 bases not matched to a gene; V was cut back by 8 bases and J by 3 bases. Germline CDR1 reads SNHLY; CDR2 reads FYNNEI. The CDR3 totals 14 residues. As DNA, the CDR3 is TGTGCCAGCTCGACAGGGGTGGAGACAGATACGCAGTATTTT. It is translated as CASSTGVETDTQYF.

In this sample, this clonotype turned up many times. J is TRBJ1-1 and V is TRBV6-1, with a tentative D call TRBD1 (6 bases). Per the germline V gene, CDR1 is MNHNS and CDR2 is SASEGT. Trimming took 6 bases from V and 4 from J, leaving 12 bases between them. The CDR3 covers 13 residues. The DNA of the CDR3 is TGTGCCAGCAGGGGGACATTTGGCACTGAAGCTTTCTTT. Encoded protein: CASRGTFGTEAFF.

About this clonotype: At one end, the junction sequence differs from germline, possibly due to a read error. This chain uses TRBV7-9 with TRBJ2-1; 9 bases are shared with TRBD2. Germline CDR1 and CDR2: SEHNR and FQNEAQ (reference sequence). The CDR3 extends over 16 amino acids. Here the CDR3 reads CASSLSLAGCYNEQFF. The CDR3 nucleotides are TGTGCCAGCAGCTTATCCCTAGCGGGATGCTACAATGAGCAATTCTTC.

This chain uses TRBV9 with TRBJ2-3; weak D call: TRBD2 (6 bases). Per germline, CDR1 SGDLS and CDR2 YYNGEE. This CDR3 contains 16 residues. The V end was cut by 6 bases, the J end by 0 bases, with 17 bases between. CDR3 bases: TGTGCCAGCATCTGGGTCGGGGGTTCAAGCACAGATACGCAGTATTTT. Translating gives CASIWVGGSSTDTQYF.

Concerning this clonotype itself: This CDR3 fails to terminate in the conserved phenylalanine or tryptophan, so it likely reflects a read error. The CDR3: CSVMRDYEQYL. The DNA of the CDR3 is TGCAGCGTTATGCGGGATTACGAGCAGTACTTA. V usage is TRBV29-1 and J usage is TRBJ2-7; TRBD2 might be the D (6 bases). V gave up 5 bases and J gave up 4 bases, with 9 bases separating them. The CDR3 length is 11 residues. Per germline, CDR1 SQVTM and CDR2 ANQGSEA.

Points on this clonotype: At one end the junction does not follow the germline gene, possibly because of a read error. The chain carries TRBV6-5 and TRBJ2-6, with 10 bases that match TRBD1. Germline CDR1 is MNHEY and CDR2 is SVGAGI. This CDR3 region has 18 residues. Written as DNA, the CDR3 is TGTGCCAGCAGTTTTCCCGAGACAGGGGGCTCTGGGGCCAACATCCTTACTTTC. Encoded protein: CASSFPETGGSGANILTF.